This T cell receptor beta chain appears in the sequencing data of a study of follicular helper T cells after annual influenza vaccination. For the study at large: Days 0, 7 and 28 post-vaccination were the blood draw times.

Generated by immunoSEQ multiplex PCR, the TCRdb table keeps only in-frame clones and is missing some. The sample includes about 6,500 clones, approximately 78% of them seen just once. Note on this clone: Its matching antigen is unknown.

Time point in this sample: 2015-2016 season, pre-vaccination. Adults received seasonal inactivated influenza vaccine, with sorted blood CD4 subsets sequenced before and after. Findings and limits, study-wide: ICOS-CD38- cTfh most often held earlier Day 7 ICOS+CD38+ clones. Rare clonotypes were missed; only 10-20% of cells gave TCRB.

The CDR3 runs to 14 residues. From germline, CDR1 is MNHNY and CDR2 SVGAGI (reference sequence). With V trimmed by 4 bases and J by 8 bases, 6 bases remained unmatched. The clonotype was recovered from an adult who received the influenza vaccine. Sequencing used CXCR5- memory CD4+ T cells sorted from blood, obtained on the day of influenza vaccination. J is TRBJ1-4 and V is TRBV6-6; TRBD1 aligns across 8 bases. The CDR3 DNA reads TGTGCCAGCAGTTCCGCGACAGGGGAAGAAAAACTGTTTTTT. This codes for CASSSATGEEKLFF.